Below, 21 T cell receptor beta chains from the same sample are listed, as sequenced in a study of blood T cells in healthy people across ages. A second about 7 to 12 cycle PCR used barcoded and J-beta primers. TCRdb passed the 5' RACE reads through MiXCR, listing each CDR3 protein once. The table has 650,000 to 950,000 distinct CDR3 sequences, under 45% seen once. Sequences were obtained from blood. The source of these receptors is a man aged 55 to 70 in good health.

In its sample, this clonotype was seen a few times. The V call is TRBV5-6, the J call TRBJ2-1; D is perhaps TRBD2 (7 bases). This CDR3 comprises 14 residues. Trimming cost V 4 bases and J 7 bases, with 15 bases left between them. The germline gives CDR1 SGHDT, CDR2 YYEEEE. CDR3 loop: CASSQGRVGNEQFF. The CDR3 DNA is TGTGCCAGCAGCCAGGGGAGGGTGGGAAATGAGCAGTTCTTC.

This clonotype turned up a few times. This sequence joins TRBV3-1 and TRBJ1-2; the match to TRBD1 covers 8 bases. V lost 4 bases and J lost 4; bases outside the gene matches: 8. The CDR3 runs to 15 residues. Germline V CDR1 and CDR2: LGHDT, YNNKEL (reference sequence). The CDR3 is CASSPRQGSVYGYTF. The CDR3 DNA reads TGTGCCAGCAGCCCTCGACAGGGGAGTGTCTATGGCTACACCTTC.

The rearrangement uses TRBV12-3 or TRBV12-4 and TRBJ1-1; TRBD1 aligns across 10 bases. The CDR3 is 17 amino acids. V lost 1 base and J lost 6; bases outside the gene matches: 11. The CDR3 loop is CASSLVLGTGVSAEAFF. The CDR3 DNA sequence: TGTGCCAGCAGTTTAGTGTTAGGGACAGGGGTATCGGCTGAAGCTTTCTTT.

There are a few counts of this clonotype. J is TRBJ2-5 and V is TRBV2; no clear D gene. CDR1 is SNHLY, CDR2 FYNNEI, per germline. Trimming left V 3 bases short and J 5 bases short, with 7 bases between. This CDR3 is built from 12 residues. The CDR3 DNA is TGTGCCAGCAGTGATGATGGGGAGACCCAGTACTTC. Its translation is CASSDDGETQYF. The variable domain in full, with the rest retrieved from reference TRBV2 and TRBJ2-5, is EPEVTQTPSHQVTQMGQEVILRCVPISNHLYFYWYRQILGQKVEFLVSFYNNEISEKSEIFDDQFSVERPDGSNFTLKIRSTKLEDSAMYFCASSDDGETQYFGPGTRLLVL.

This chain uses TRBV6-2 or TRBV6-3 with TRBJ2-5; TRBD1 might be the D (5 bases). Germline loops: CDR1 MNHEY, CDR2 SVGEGT. Between the trimmed V and J ends, which lost 8 bases and 2 bases, there was a span of 18 bases. The CDR3 length is 15 residues. CDR3: CASLKLRVGQETQYF. The CDR3 region has the DNA TGTGCCAGCCTAAAACTCAGGGTGGGACAAGAGACCCAGTACTTC.

At least ten counts were recorded for this clonotype. CDR3 in amino acids: CASSLEAGRQFF. The CDR3 DNA reads as TGTGCCAGCAGCTTGGAAGCCGGACGCCAGTTCTTC. This rearrangement joins TRBV5-5 to TRBJ2-1; D remains ambiguous. CDR3 size: 12 residues. V shed 0 bases and J shed 13 bases, with 11 bases lying between them. Germline lookup yields CDR1 SGHKS and CDR2 YYEKEE (reference sequence).

This clonotype was detected a few times. V and J are TRBV3-1 and TRBJ2-5; TRBD1 or TRBD2 may be the D gene (5 bases each). The CDR3 is made up of 15 amino acids. Germline CDR1 reads LGHDT; CDR2 reads YNNKEL (reference sequence). Trimming took off 3 bases at V and 1 base at J, with 12 bases between the two ends. CDR3 region: CASSHTRDLQETQYF. CDR3 DNA sequence: TGTGCCAGCAGCCACACACGGGACCTCCAAGAGACCCAGTACTTC.

V usage is TRBV10-1 and J usage is TRBJ2-1; D uncertain. This CDR3 has 15 amino acids. V was pared by 3 bases and J by 0 bases, with 9 bases between. Germline V gives CDR1 WNHNN, CDR2 SYGVQD (reference sequence). The CDR3 DNA is TGCGCCAGCAGTGACACAGACGCCTCCTACAATGAGCAGTTCTTC. Its protein product is CASSDTDASYNEQFF.

This clonotype appeared a few times. V is TRBV7-2 and J is TRBJ2-3, with 7 bases matching TRBD1. There are 15 residues in the CDR3. V lost 5 bases to trimming and J lost 2 bases; unmatched junction nucleotides: 7. Per germline, CDR1 SGHTA and CDR2 FQGNSA. The CDR3 DNA reads TGTGCCAGCAGCACACAGGGGATCCCCACAGATACGCAGTATTTT. Protein product: CASSTQGIPTDTQYF.

This clonotype was detected only a few times. This chain connects TRBV20-1 to TRBJ2-7; D possibly matches TRBD1 or TRBD2 (5 bases each). Germline CDR1 reads DFQATT; CDR2 reads SNEGSKA (reference sequence). The CDR3 is made up of 14 amino acids. Trimming cost V 3 bases and J 2 bases, with 14 bases left between them. The CDR3 loop reads CSASRDRDTYEQYF. DNA for the CDR3: TGCAGTGCTAGTAGGGACCGAGATACCTACGAGCAGTACTTC.

The J gene is TRBJ2-5, the V gene TRBV28, with D perhaps TRBD2 (6 bases). Judging by the DNA end, TRBJ2-7 fits better; the J call may be wrong. Germline V gene sequence: CDR1 MDHEN, CDR2 SYDVKM. This CDR3 is 12 amino acids long. CDR3 region: CASSRAGNEQYF. CDR3 in DNA: TGTGCCAGCAGCCGCGCGGGAAACGAGCAGTACTTC.

This chain joins TRBV11-2 and TRBJ1-2; no firm D call. The CDR3 totals 13 residues. The V end lost 5 bases, the J end lost 4 bases, and 11 bases lay between the germline ends. From germline, CDR1 is SGHAT and CDR2 FQNNGV. The CDR3 protein is CASSPGRTYGYTF. The CDR3 bases are TGTGCCAGCAGCCCCGGACGAACCTATGGCTACACCTTC.

A single count supports this clonotype. The J gene is TRBJ1-6, the V gene TRBV12-3 or TRBV12-4; D not certain. V was shortened by 8 bases and J by 6 bases, with 17 bases between the two germline ends. The CDR3 runs 15 residues. CDR3 sequence: CASVSGYFGNSPLHF. The DNA for the CDR3 is TGTGCCAGCGTTTCGGGGTATTTTGGTAATTCACCCCTCCACTTT.

The V and J genes are TRBV6-6 and TRBJ2-1; 7 nucleotides match TRBD1. Germline V lookup: CDR1 MNHNY, CDR2 SVGAGI (reference sequence). With V trimmed by 5 bases and J by 6 bases, 13 bases remained unmatched. The CDR3 length is 16 residues. The CDR3 sequence is CASSKGQNPYVNEQFF. The CDR3 nucleotides read TGTGCCAGCAGTAAGGGACAGAATCCCTATGTCAATGAGCAGTTCTTC.

This clonotype has a handful of counts. The gene calls are TRBV20-1 and TRBJ2-3; the D gene is possibly TRBD1 (5 bases). Germline V gene sequence: CDR1 DFQATT, CDR2 SNEGSKA (reference sequence). Trimming stripped 1 base from V and 11 bases from J, with 25 bases between. CDR3 length: 16 amino acids. The CDR3 DNA sequence: TGCAGTGCTAGAGCTGGAGAATGGACAATAAACATCGGGCAGTATTTT. Amino acids: CSARAGEWTINIGQYF.

The CDR3, as DNA: TGTGCCAGCAGTCCGGGGGGGCCGGGGGTGGAAGCTTTCTTT. Translating it yields CASSPGGPGVEAFF. The chain employs TRBV28 and TRBJ1-1; a possible D gene is TRBD1 (6 bases). The CDR3 covers 14 residues. From germline, CDR1 is MDHEN and CDR2 SYDVKM. The ends were cut back, 5 bases at V and 8 bases at J, with 18 bases in the middle.

At least ten counts were recorded for this clonotype. This sequence joins TRBV5-1 and TRBJ2-1; D is unclear. From germline, CDR1 is SGHRS and CDR2 YFSETQ. The V end was cut by 4 bases, the J end by 5 bases, with 7 bases between. This CDR3 is 12 amino acids long. The CDR3 reads CASSPSDNEQFF. DNA of the CDR3: TGCGCCAGCAGCCCCAGCGACAATGAGCAGTTCTTC.

The CDR3 reads CASSFGLAGSDEQYF. CDR3 coding DNA: TGTGCCAGCAGTTTCGGACTAGCGGGATCCGACGAGCAGTACTTC. The genes are TRBV28 and TRBJ2-5; 12 nucleotides agree with TRBD2. With the DNA end fitting TRBJ2-7 better, the J assignment may be wrong. The V gene's germline CDR1 is MDHEN and CDR2 SYDVKM. This CDR3 contains 15 residues.

The rearrangement uses TRBV5-1 and TRBJ2-7; D unresolved. In germline, CDR1 is SGHRS, CDR2 YFSETQ. The CDR3 sequence is 16 residues long. Deletions cut 4 bases from V and 0 bases from J, with 17 bases between. In DNA, the CDR3 is TGCGCCAGCAGCCCGGAAGGCAAATTAAGCTCCTACGAGCAGTACTTC. Translating gives CASSPEGKLSSYEQYF.

The J gene is TRBJ2-1, the V gene TRBV6-6, with 9 bases lining up with TRBD2. J gave up 0 bases and V 6 bases, and 3 bases lay outside the gene matches. This CDR3 contains 15 residues. Germline CDR1 MNHNY, CDR2 SVGAGI (reference sequence). The chain's CDR3 is CASRVAGDSYNEQFF. Here the CDR3 DNA reads TGTGCCAGCAGAGTAGCGGGGGACTCCTACAATGAGCAGTTCTTC.

There are many counts of this clonotype. The chain joins TRBV15 to TRBJ2-7, with D possibly TRBD2 on 6 matching bases. Trimming shortened V by 6 bases and J by 2 bases, and 23 bases separated the two germline ends. CDR3 length: 17 residues. CDR1 is LNHNV, CDR2 YYDKDF, per germline (reference sequence). CDR3 nucleotide sequence: TGTGCCACCAGAGATGATTTCGTCGGGAGCCGAGCCTACGAGCAGTACTTC. Its translation: CATRDDFVGSRAYEQYF.